The 15 T cell receptor beta chains given below trace back to one sample, sequenced in a study of T cells in Graves' hyperthyroidism and ophthalmopathy. The TCR beta CDR3 regions underwent amplification using RNA transcripts as the source. Using the HTBI primer set, a first-round RT-PCR was run on the TCR CDR3. Each CDR3 protein is one row after TCRdb ran MiXCR on the multiplex PCR reads. This sample has more than 350,000 distinct CDR3 sequences, with under 15% found just once. Specimen: blood. Receptor source: a woman in her 30s with Graves' hyperthyroidism.

The chain is built from TRBV6-4 and TRBJ1-6; maybe TRBD1 (5 bases). Germline V gives CDR1 MRHNA, CDR2 SNTAGT. Trimming took 11 bases from V and 7 from J, leaving 12 bases between them. The CDR3 contains 12 residues. CDR3 coding DNA: TGTGCCTGCGGGGGGTTGAATTCACCCCTCCACTTT. Translation: CACGGLNSPLHF.

The chain is built from TRBV5-4 and TRBJ2-3, with 8 bases identical to TRBD2. The CDR3 loop spans 16 amino acids. V was pared by 1 base and J by 0 bases, with 4 bases of the junction left unmatched. The V gene's germline CDR1 is SGHNT and CDR2 YYREEE (reference sequence). CDR3 protein: CASSLRASGSTDTQYF. The CDR3 coding sequence is TGTGCCAGCAGCTTGAGGGCTAGCGGGAGCACAGATACGCAGTATTTT.

This CDR3 reads CASSLEGVGDIQYF. The CDR3, as DNA: TGCGCCAGCAGCTTGGAGGGCGTCGGAGACATTCAGTACTTC. The rearrangement joins TRBV5-1 to TRBJ2-4, with D unclear. The CDR3 contains 14 residues. Trimming removed 0 bases at V and 8 bases at J, with 12 bases between. From germline, CDR1 is SGHRS and CDR2 YFSETQ.

At least ten counts were recorded for this clonotype. The chain employs TRBV10-3 and TRBJ2-3; 7 bases line up with TRBD1. The CDR3 runs to 15 residues. Germline V lookup: CDR1 ENHRY, CDR2 SYGVKD. After removal of 4 bases from V and 2 bases from J, the junction contained 6 bases not matched to a gene. The CDR3 DNA sequence: TGTGCCATCAGTGGACCGGGACAGCTCACAGATACGCAGTATTTT. Protein product: CAISGPGQLTDTQYF.

This chain uses TRBV6-1 with TRBJ1-1; the match to TRBD1 covers 7 bases. There are 17 residues in the CDR3. V was clipped by 3 bases and J by 3 bases; unmatched bases: 13. The germline V gene encodes CDR1 MNHNS and CDR2 SASEGT. CDR3 region: CASSDTPGGSEDTEAFF. The CDR3 nucleotides read TGTGCCAGCAGTGATACTCCAGGGGGGTCTGAGGACACTGAAGCTTTCTTT.

This clonotype showed up many times. The CDR3 protein is CASSLVPSGASGANVLTF. CDR3 DNA sequence: TGTGCCAGCAGTTTAGTCCCTAGCGGAGCATCTGGGGCCAACGTCCTGACTTTC. The chain joins TRBV12-3 or TRBV12-4 to TRBJ2-6, with TRBD2 identical over 7 bases. There are 18 residues in the CDR3. V lost 1 base to trimming and J lost 1 base; unmatched junction nucleotides: 7.

Worth noting for this clonotype: Compared with germline, one end of the junction differs, possibly owing to a read error. CDR3 bases: TGCAATGCTAGAACTGGTACTAGCGGGAGCAATGAGCAGTTCTTC. This encodes CNARTGTSGSNEQFF. The chain couples TRBV20-1 to TRBJ2-1; TRBD2 aligns across 11 bases. CDR1 DFQATT and CDR2 SNEGSKA come from the germline V gene (reference sequence). The CDR3 consists of 15 residues.

Many counts were recorded for this clonotype. The chain has TRBV6-1 and TRBJ2-1; TRBD1 is a possible D gene (6 bases). CDR3 size: 13 residues. V lost 7 bases, J lost 1 base, and 8 bases lay in between. The germline gives CDR1 MNHNS, CDR2 SASEGT. CDR3: CASITGSYNEQFF. The CDR3 DNA is TGTGCCAGCATAACAGGGTCCTACAATGAGCAGTTCTTC.

With regard to this clonotype: Relative to the germline gene, one junction end is altered; a read error may explain this. The V call is TRBV5-6, the J call TRBJ1-1; no definite D call. The CDR3 has 13 residues. Germline CDR1 is SGHDT and CDR2 is YYEEEE. The CDR3 region has the DNA TGTGCCGGCAGCCCCCGGGTAGACACTGAAGCTTTCTTT. Translating it yields CAGSPRVDTEAFF.

Ten or more counts support this clonotype. The V and J genes are TRBV20-1 and TRBJ1-2, with TRBD1 matching over 9 bases. The CDR3 has 16 residues. The V segment lost 1 base and the J segment 5 bases; nucleotides outside the gene matches: 11. Germline V gene data show CDR1 as DFQATT and CDR2 as SNEGSKA (reference sequence). CDR3 residues: CSARVPGQGRGYGYTF. DNA of the CDR3: TGCAGTGCTAGAGTCCCGGGACAGGGTCGGGGGTATGGCTACACCTTC.

This clonotype was seen at least ten times. The chain combines TRBV30 with TRBJ2-5; D ambiguous. The CDR3 extends over 12 amino acids. Germline assignment: CDR1 GTSNPN and CDR2 SVGIG (reference sequence). Trimming pared 0 bases from V and 5 bases from J, leaving 7 bases between. CDR3: CAWSVGLETQYF. CDR3 nucleotides: TGTGCCTGGAGTGTGGGCCTGGAGACCCAGTACTTC.

This clonotype was seen a handful of times. CDR3 DNA: TGTGCCAGCAGGGACAGGGAGAATGGCTACACCTTC. It is translated as CASRDRENGYTF. V is TRBV6-1 and J is TRBJ1-2; 8 positions match TRBD1. The germline CDR1 and CDR2 sequences are MNHNS and SASEGT. J gave up 6 bases and V 6 bases, and 3 bases lay outside the gene matches. This CDR3 has 12 amino acids.

This clonotype was detected ten times or more. The J gene is TRBJ2-5, the V gene TRBV20-1; D unclear. With 3 bases removed from V and 5 bases from J, the gap between germline ends came to 10 bases. This CDR3 has 12 residues. The germline CDR1 and CDR2 sequences are DFQATT and SNEGSKA (reference sequence). This CDR3 is CSARTFRETQYF. The CDR3, as DNA: TGCAGTGCTAGGACTTTTAGGGAGACCCAGTACTTC.

This clonotype showed up many times. The genes are TRBV20-1 and TRBJ1-1; D is undetermined. V was clipped by 5 bases and J by 2 bases, with 9 bases between them. Germline loops: CDR1 DFQATT, CDR2 SNEGSKA (reference sequence). The length of the CDR3 is 12 residues. This CDR3 is CSAPTGNTEAFF. DNA of the CDR3: TGCAGTGCTCCCACGGGTAACACTGAAGCTTTCTTT.

This clonotype was seen many times. J is TRBJ1-2 and V is TRBV11-2, with 7 bases lining up with TRBD1. V lost 5 bases to trimming and J lost 7 bases; unmatched junction nucleotides: 10. The CDR3 has 14 amino acids. The germline CDR1 and CDR2 sequences are SGHAT and FQNNGV. CDR3: CASSPDRARRGYTF. The CDR3 bases are TGTGCCAGCAGCCCCGACAGGGCCCGACGTGGCTACACCTTC.